The clone carrying this TCR beta chain came up many times. Its antigen is currently unknown. The CDR3 spans 15 residues. Germline V lookup: CDR1 LGHNA, CDR2 YNFKEQ. With 0 bases removed from V and 4 bases from J, the gap between germline ends came to 10 bases. This record comes from a study of T cell repertoires in cytomegalovirus infection. From the reads, TCRdb called clonotypes with MiXCR, one entry per CDR3 protein. The sample shows over 100,000 distinct CDR3 sequences, 10% of them seen only once. This clonotype was obtained from a human donor in good health (CMV status not recorded). Some clones in this sample may be carry-over from other donors' samples. The source material was PBMCs, sequenced either directly or after in vitro stimulation (not recorded which). The chain uses TRBV4-2 and TRBJ2-1; D is undetermined. CDR3: CASSQDFDPYNEQFF. The CDR3 coding sequence is TGTGCCAGCAGCCAAGATTTCGATCCTTACAATGAGCAGTTCTTC.